Below are 15 T cell receptor beta chains sequenced from a single sample in a study of cytomegalovirus exposure and HLA in healthy donors. The PCR made use of 60 Vbeta and 13 Jbeta primers. The assay was immunoSEQ multiplex PCR, and TCRdb's table has in-frame clones only and misses some. The repertoire table contains about 200,000 clones. Sequenced input: PBMCs. These receptors originate from a boy younger than 18 in good health and CMV-seronegative.

The chain combines TRBV7-8 with TRBJ1-2; the match to TRBD1 covers 9 bases. In germline, CDR1 is SGHVS, CDR2 FQNEAQ. V lost 2 bases and J lost 12; bases outside the gene matches: 7. CDR3 length equals 13 residues. CDR3 nucleotide sequence: TGTGCCAGCAGCTTAAGGACAGGGGATCCCCACACCTTC. This translates into CASSLRTGDPHTF.

V usage is TRBV30 and J usage is TRBJ2-5; D is possibly TRBD1 (5 bases). The J call may not be correct, given that the DNA end is closer to TRBJ2-7. The CDR3 runs 12 residues. Germline lookup yields CDR1 GTSNPN and CDR2 SVGIG (reference sequence). Here the CDR3 reads CAWSRTGYEQYF. Written as DNA, the CDR3 is TGTGCCTGGAGTCGAACAGGCTACGAGCAGTACTTC.

The V call is TRBV7-9, the J call TRBJ2-3; TRBD2 matches 11 bases. The V and J ends lost 11 bases and 2 bases, in that order; junction bases with no gene match: 6. The CDR3 consists of 14 residues. Germline V CDR1 and CDR2: SEHNR, FQNEAQ (reference sequence). CDR3 protein: CAARTSGLTDTQYF. The CDR3 bases are TGTGCCGCCCGGACTAGCGGGCTCACAGATACGCAGTATTTT.

The rearrangement joins TRBV4-3 to TRBJ2-3, with TRBD2 matching over 9 bases. CDR3 length: 15 residues. Germline CDR1 LGHNA, CDR2 YSLEER. Losses at the gene ends were 0 bases for V and 8 bases for J; bases not matched to a gene: 6. The CDR3 coding sequence is TGCGCCAGCAGCCAAGATAGGCTAGCGGGGACTACGCAGTATTTT. This encodes CASSQDRLAGTTQYF.

The chain carries TRBV7-8 and TRBJ1-4; D is unresolved. The CDR3 totals 15 residues. Germline-derived CDR1 and CDR2 are SGHVS and FQNEAQ. The V end lost 7 bases, the J end lost 3 bases, and 15 bases lay between the germline ends. CDR3 in amino acids: CASKPRGSSNEKLFF. The CDR3 region has the DNA TGTGCCAGCAAGCCCCGCGGGTCCTCTAATGAAAAACTGTTTTTT.

The rearrangement links TRBV9 to TRBJ1-2; 7 positions agree with TRBD1. This CDR3 comprises 15 residues. Germline V gives CDR1 SGDLS, CDR2 YYNGEE. V lost 3 bases to trimming and J lost 2 bases; unmatched junction nucleotides: 7. The DNA for the CDR3 is TGTGCCAGCAGCGCGGGCGGGACAGCCAACTATGGCTACACCTTC. As protein: CASSAGGTANYGYTF.

V usage is TRBV21-1 and J usage is TRBJ1-1. TRBV21-1 is a pseudogene locus. The CDR3 consists of 15 residues. CDR3 in DNA: TGTGCCAGCAGCAATTTGGGGAGGGCTATCCCCGAAGCTTTCTTT. Residues: CASSNLGRAIPEAFF.

J is TRBJ2-1 and V is TRBV10-1, with TRBD2 matching 11 bases. Losses at the gene ends were 3 bases for V and 7 bases for J; bases not matched to a gene: 5. Per germline, CDR1 WNHNN and CDR2 SYGVQD (reference sequence). The CDR3 has 15 residues. CDR3 amino acids: CASSDRSSGGNEQFF. Written as DNA, the CDR3 is TGCGCCAGCAGTGATAGGTCTAGCGGGGGGAATGAGCAGTTCTTC.

The chain employs TRBV30 and TRBJ1-2; TRBD1 is a possible D gene (6 bases). V was clipped by 1 base and J by 4 bases, with 13 bases between them. The CDR3 runs 14 residues. Germline V gene data show CDR1 as GTSNPN and CDR2 as SVGIG (reference sequence). CDR3 loop: CAWSETGIAYGYTF. CDR3 DNA sequence: TGTGCCTGGAGTGAAACAGGGATAGCCTATGGCTACACCTTC.

This sequence joins TRBV2 and TRBJ2-6; maybe TRBD1 (6 bases). Trimming took 4 bases from V and 0 from J, leaving 10 bases between them. The CDR3 runs to 16 residues. The germline CDR1 and CDR2 sequences are SNHLY and FYNNEI. For the CDR3, the DNA is TGTGCCAGCAGTGCCGGACAGAGCTCTGGGGCCAACGTCCTGACTTTC. It yields the protein CASSAGQSSGANVLTF.

The J gene is TRBJ1-2, the V gene TRBV29-1; TRBD1 matches at 10 bases. V lost 4 bases to trimming and J lost 6 bases; unmatched junction nucleotides: 8. In germline, CDR1 is SQVTM, CDR2 ANQGSEA. This CDR3 contains 14 residues. The CDR3 DNA sequence: TGCAGCGTTGGTCGAGACAGGGGGCCTGATGGCTACACCTTC. Its protein product is CSVGRDRGPDGYTF.

V gene TRBV5-4 combines with J gene TRBJ2-3; 12 bases are a match to TRBD2. The germline V gene encodes CDR1 SGHNT and CDR2 YYREEE (reference sequence). This CDR3 contains 16 residues. Trimming took 4 bases from V and 3 from J; bases not matched to a gene: 6. Here the CDR3 reads CASSIGLAGRTDTQYF. The CDR3 nucleotides are TGTGCCAGCAGCATCGGACTAGCGGGGAGAACAGATACGCAGTATTTT.

The rearrangement links TRBV11-2 to TRBJ2-7, with 12 bases fitting TRBD1. Germline-derived CDR1 and CDR2 are SGHAT and FQNNGV. J lost 5 bases, V lost 5 bases, and 13 bases had no gene match. The CDR3 contains 17 residues. The CDR3: CASSHLRGTGGINEQYF. The CDR3 nucleotides are TGTGCCAGCAGCCACCTTCGGGGGACAGGGGGCATCAACGAGCAGTACTTC.

The chain carries TRBV7-3 and TRBJ2-3, with 9 bases matching TRBD1. The V gene's germline CDR1 is SGHTA and CDR2 FQGTGA. This CDR3 region has 14 residues. J gave up 1 base and V 6 bases, and 2 bases lay outside the gene matches. Here the CDR3 DNA reads TGTGCCAGCAGGCGGACAGGGGGCACAGATACGCAGTATTTT. This translates into CASRRTGGTDTQYF. Filled out from reference TRBV7-3 and TRBJ2-3, the complete variable domain reads GAGVSQTPSNKVTEKGKYVELRCDPISGHTALYWYRQSLGQGPEFLIYFQGTGAADDSGLPNDRFFAVRPEGSVSTLKIQRTERGDSAVYLCASRRTGGTDTQYFGPGTRLTVL.

This rearrangement joins TRBV7-9 to TRBJ1-5; D not certain. The CDR3 contains 15 residues. V lost 1 base, J lost 1 base, and 8 bases lay in between. Germline CDR1 reads SEHNR; CDR2 reads FQNEAQ (reference sequence). The CDR3 sequence is CASSLGAESNQPQHF. In DNA form, the CDR3 reads TGTGCCAGCAGCTTAGGGGCAGAGAGCAATCAGCCCCAGCATTTT.